The rows below give T cell receptor beta chains drawn from one sample of a study of blood T cell repertoires in COVID-19. Assay used: immunoSEQ multiplex PCR; TCRdb lists only in-frame clones, some missing. The sample carries nearly 200,000 clones, more than 70% recorded once. The sample comprised PBMCs or T cells enriched from blood (not recorded which). Source of these receptors: a young woman who had recovered from COVID-19. Both conserved end residues are part of each CDR3. A D gene is named only where the DNA matches it firmly. Some rows have no size entry. The others give once, few or many, or a class for an expanded clone.

j_call v_call d_call clone_size cdr3_nt cdr3_aa
TRBJ1-5 TRBV5-5 . . TGTGCCAGCAGCTTTTTGGGGGAGGGTTATCAGCATTTT CASSFLGEGYQHF
TRBJ2-3 TRBV5-1 TRBD2 . TGCGCCAGCAGCTTGGGGACTAGCGGGGGGGTCGATACGCAGTATTTT CASSLGTSGGVDTQYF
TRBJ1-6 TRBV28 TRBD1 once TGTGCCAGCAGATCAGGGGGCGCAAATTCACCCCTCCACTTT CASRSGGANSPLHF
TRBJ2-1 TRBV14 . . TGTGCCAGCAGCCAAGATTCTCAGTGGCAGGGCTGGGTGAATGAGCAGTTCTTC CASSQDSQWQGWVNEQFF
TRBJ1-5 TRBV9 . once TGTGCCAGCAGCGTTGTGAGGTATAATCAGCCCCAGCATTTT CASSVVRYNQPQHF
TRBJ2-5 TRBV6-1 . . TGTGCCAGCAGTGAAGCGGGGGGACGGGTAGGAGAGACCCAGTACTTC CASSEAGGRVGETQYF
TRBJ2-3 TRBV5-1 TRBD2 few TGCGCCAGCAGCGACGGGACTAGCGGTACAGATACGCAGTATTTT CASSDGTSGTDTQYF
TRBJ1-1 TRBV28 . once TGTGCCAGCAGTGCCGAAGGGGAGAACACTGAAGCTTTCTTT CASSAEGENTEAFF
TRBJ2-7 TRBV27 . . TGTGCCAGCAGATCGGAACAGGGTAACTACTACGAGCAGTACTTC CASRSEQGNYYEQYF
TRBJ1-1 TRBV19 TRBD1 . TGTGCCAGTAGTCCGCGCAGGGGGCCTTTGAACACTGAAGCTTTCTTT CASSPRRGPLNTEAFF
TRBJ2-1 TRBV10-1 TRBD2 . TGCGCCAGCAGTGTCTCCCCGGGGGGGACCACCTACAATGAGCAGTTCTTC CASSVSPGGTTYNEQFF
TRBJ1-1 TRBV6-5 . few TGTGCCAGCAGTTATGAACATGCAGCAGGGAAAACTGAAGCTTTCTTT CASSYEHAAGKTEAFF
TRBJ2-5 TRBV29-1 . . TGCAGCGTTGCAGGGTATGGGGAGACCCAGTACTTC CSVAGYGETQYF
TRBJ1-4 TRBV19 . . TGTGCCAGTAGTATATCATCAGCAACTAATGAAAAACTGTTTTTT CASSISSATNEKLFF
TRBJ1-2 TRBV18 . . TGTGCCAGCTCACCACAACCGACAGCTAACTATGGCTACACCTTC CASSPQPTANYGYTF
TRBJ2-1 TRBV9 TRBD2 . TGTGCCAGCAGCCTCGGGGGGACTTCCTACAATGAGCAGTTCTTC CASSLGGTSYNEQFF
TRBJ2-3 TRBV9 . . TGTGCCAGTGGGAGAGAAACTAGCACAGATACGCAGTATTTT CASGRETSTDTQYF
TRBJ1-6 TRBV7-3 . . TGTGCCAGCAGCTTAATGCCCCCAGGGCACTATAATTCACCCCTCCACTTT CASSLMPPGHYNSPLHF
TRBJ1-6 TRBV5-6 . few TGTGCCAGCAGCTTGGAACAGGAACTCTCACCCCTCCACTTT CASSLEQELSPLHF
TRBJ1-2 TRBV19 TRBD1 . TGTGCCAGTCGGCGCCCCCGGGACAGGATAAACTATGGCTACACCTTC CASRRPRDRINYGYTF
TRBJ1-6 TRBV29-1 TRBD1 . TGCAGCGTACAGGACAGGGAGGGTTCACCCCTCCACTTT CSVQDREGSPLHF
TRBJ2-5 TRBV7-2 . . TGTGCCAGCAGCTTAGTTGGGCTAGCCACCCAAGAGACCCAGTACTTC CASSLVGLATQETQYF
TRBJ2-7 TRBV6-5 . . TGTGCCAGCAGCCCCGGGACCTACGAGCAGTACTTC CASSPGTYEQYF
TRBJ2-3 TRBV6-4 TRBD2 . TGTGCCAGCAGTGAGGGACTAGCGGGGGGCACAGATACGCAGTATTTT CASSEGLAGGTDTQYF
TRBJ2-7 TRBV19 TRBD1 . TGTGCCAGTAGTCCGGGGACAGGGTCCTACGAGCAGTACTTC CASSPGTGSYEQYF
TRBJ2-4 TRBV6-2/TRBV6-3 . once TGTGCCAGCAGTTACTACGATCAGGGTTCGGTGTTGGAAAACATTCAGTACTTC CASSYYDQGSVLENIQYF
TRBJ2-1 TRBV9 . few TGTGCCAGCAGCTCCGGAGGCTACAATGAGCAGTTCTTC CASSSGGYNEQFF
TRBJ2-7 TRBV7-6 TRBD1 few TGTGCCAGCAGCGCACAGGGGGCTGCCTACGAGCAGTACTTC CASSAQGAAYEQYF
TRBJ1-2 TRBV2 . . TGTGCCAGCAGTGATGGAGGGGTCTATGGCTACACCTTC CASSDGGVYGYTF
TRBJ2-5 TRBV5-4 TRBD2 . TGTGCCAGCAGCGCCCTACTAGCGGGGGCCTTTGAGACCCAGTACTTC CASSALLAGAFETQYF
TRBJ2-5 TRBV2 TRBD2 . TGTGCCAGCAGTGAGAGCGGGGGGGCCTCGGAGACCCAGTACTTC CASSESGGASETQYF
TRBJ1-4 TRBV30 . . TGTGCCTGGACTGGACAAGGAGAAAAACTGTTTTTT CAWTGQGEKLFF
TRBJ1-1 TRBV19 . . TGTGCCAGTAGTATAAAACCGGTAAACACTGAAGCTTTCTTT CASSIKPVNTEAFF
TRBJ1-3 TRBV6-2/TRBV6-3 . . TGTGCCAGCAGTTACTACCCCCGGCAGGCGTACTCTGGAAACACCATATATTTT CASSYYPRQAYSGNTIYF
TRBJ2-3 TRBV25-1 TRBD2 . TGTGCCAGCAGCCCATCCGGGACTAGCGGGGGGTTCACAGATACGCAGTATTTT CASSPSGTSGGFTDTQYF
TRBJ2-5 TRBV11-3 TRBD2 . TGTGCCAGCAGCTTGGCGGGGGGCCGCGAAGAGACCCAGTACTTC CASSLAGGREETQYF